Listed here is a single T cell receptor beta chain. Trimming pared 5 bases from V and 3 bases from J, leaving 10 bases between. The CDR3 covers 13 residues. Germline V gene data show CDR1 as KGHDR and CDR2 as SFDVKD. The entry originates in a study of blood T cell repertoires in COVID-19. Those enrolled, adults aged about 18 to 89 years, came from 25 or so US areas. Clinical history as reported by participants underpinned cohort assignment. Symptom resolution, clearance, or two negative PCRs marked the recovered donors of Cohort 3. Per the study methods: Nucleated cell counts were estimated from reference gene primer amplification. Produced via immunoSEQ multiplex PCR; TCRdb's table is partial and in-frame only. The V and J calls and clone size were taken over from that table, and D and trimming were inferred from the DNA. There are some 510,000 clones in the sample; approximately 87% occur only once, and approximately 2% lies in the top ten.

This receptor was obtained from a woman aged 40 to 55 who had recovered from COVID-19. Sequencing used PBMCs or T cells enriched from blood (not recorded which). V gene TRBV24-1 combines with J gene TRBJ2-7; a weak D match, TRBD1 (5 bases). The CDR3 is CATSGGQNYEQYF. The CDR3 DNA is TGTGCCACCAGTGGGGGCCAGAACTACGAGCAGTACTTC.